The text below deals with one T cell receptor beta chain. V was cut by 3 bases and J by 1 base, with 11 bases left in between. The V gene's germline CDR1 is SGHRS and CDR2 YFSETQ. The CDR3 is 14 residues long. These data belong to a study of blood T cell repertoires in COVID-19. Study overall: Sources were T cells, B-cell-depleted T cells, or PBMCs; the material itself was cDNA or gDNA.

Per the study methods: Reference gene primer amplification gave nucleated cell count estimates. Some clones are missing from TCRdb's copy, which holds only in-frame ones; the method was immunoSEQ multiplex PCR. The V and J calls and clone size come from that table; D and trimming were worked out from the DNA. This sample has 40,000 to 50,000 clones, with 80% to 90% found just once. V gene TRBV5-1 combines with J gene TRBJ2-7, with D tentatively TRBD1 (6 bases). The receptor was derived from a woman older than 75 with acute or convalescent COVID-19. The specimen sequenced was peripheral blood. The CDR3 loop reads CASSYQTGSYEQYF. The CDR3 DNA follows: TGCGCCAGCAGCTACCAGACAGGTTCCTACGAGCAGTACTTC.